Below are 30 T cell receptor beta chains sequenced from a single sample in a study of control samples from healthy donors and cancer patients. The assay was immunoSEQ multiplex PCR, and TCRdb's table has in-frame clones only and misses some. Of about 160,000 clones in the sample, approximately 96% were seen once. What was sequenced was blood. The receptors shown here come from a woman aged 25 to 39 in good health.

This CDR3 reads CASSLGVGNTIYF. The CDR3 DNA sequence: TGTGCCAGCAGCTTGGGAGTGGGAAACACCATATATTTT. The chain links TRBV11-2 to TRBJ1-3; D call uncertain. V was shortened by 3 bases and J by 4 bases, with 7 bases between the two germline ends. CDR3 length: 13 residues. Germline V gene sequence: CDR1 SGHAT, CDR2 FQNNGV.

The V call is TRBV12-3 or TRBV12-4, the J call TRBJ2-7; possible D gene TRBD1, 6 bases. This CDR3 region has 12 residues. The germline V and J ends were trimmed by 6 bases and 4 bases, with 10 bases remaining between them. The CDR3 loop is CASSQQGYEQYF. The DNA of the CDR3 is TGTGCCAGCAGCCAACAGGGTTACGAGCAGTACTTC.

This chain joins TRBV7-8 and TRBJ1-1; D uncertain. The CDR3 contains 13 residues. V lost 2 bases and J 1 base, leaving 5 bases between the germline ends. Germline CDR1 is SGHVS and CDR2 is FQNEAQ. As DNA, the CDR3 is TGTGCCAGCAGCTTAAGACGGAACACTGAAGCTTTCTTT. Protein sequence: CASSLRRNTEAFF. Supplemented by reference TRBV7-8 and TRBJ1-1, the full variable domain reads GAGVSQSPRYKVAKRGQDVALRCDPISGHVSLFWYQQALGQGPEFLTYFQNEAQLDKSGLPSDRFFAERPEGSVSTLKIQRTQQEDSAVYLCASSLRRNTEAFFGQGTRLTVV.

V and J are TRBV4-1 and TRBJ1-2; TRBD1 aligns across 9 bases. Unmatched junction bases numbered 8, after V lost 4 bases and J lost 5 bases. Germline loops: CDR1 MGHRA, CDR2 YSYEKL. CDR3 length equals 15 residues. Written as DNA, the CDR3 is TGCGCCAGCAGCCGGAACAGGGGGCGCGCATATGGCTACACCTTC. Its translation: CASSRNRGRAYGYTF.

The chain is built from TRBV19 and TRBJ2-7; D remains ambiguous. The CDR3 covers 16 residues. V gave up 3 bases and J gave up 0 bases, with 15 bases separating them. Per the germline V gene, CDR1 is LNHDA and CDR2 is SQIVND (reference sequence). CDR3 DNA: TGTGCCAGTAGTATCTCGGCAACCGGATTCTCCTACGAGCAGTACTTC. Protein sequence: CASSISATGFSYEQYF. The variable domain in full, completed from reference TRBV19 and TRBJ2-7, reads DGGITQSPKYLFRKEGQNVTLSCEQNLNHDAMYWYRQDPGQGLRLIYYSQIVNDFQKGDIAEGYSVSREKKESFPLTVTSAQKNPTAFYLCASSISATGFSYEQYFGPGTRLTVT.

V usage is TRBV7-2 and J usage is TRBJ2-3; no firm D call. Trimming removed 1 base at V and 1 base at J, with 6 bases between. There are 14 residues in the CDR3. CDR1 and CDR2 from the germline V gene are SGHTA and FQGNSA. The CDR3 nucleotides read TGTGCCAGCAGCTTAGGACCCGGCACAGATACGCAGTATTTT. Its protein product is CASSLGPGTDTQYF. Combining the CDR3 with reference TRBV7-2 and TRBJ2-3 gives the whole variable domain GAGVSQSPSNKVTEKGKDVELRCDPISGHTALYWYRQSLGQGLEFLIYFQGNSAPDKSGLPSDRFSAERTGGSVSTLTIQRTQQEDSAVYLCASSLGPGTDTQYFGPGTRLTVL.

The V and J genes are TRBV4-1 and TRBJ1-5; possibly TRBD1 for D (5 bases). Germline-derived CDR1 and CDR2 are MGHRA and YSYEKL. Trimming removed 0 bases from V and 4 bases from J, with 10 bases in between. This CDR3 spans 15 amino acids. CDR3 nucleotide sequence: TGCGCCAGCAGCCAAGACAGGGCCAGAAATCAGCCCCAGCATTTT. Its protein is CASSQDRARNQPQHF.

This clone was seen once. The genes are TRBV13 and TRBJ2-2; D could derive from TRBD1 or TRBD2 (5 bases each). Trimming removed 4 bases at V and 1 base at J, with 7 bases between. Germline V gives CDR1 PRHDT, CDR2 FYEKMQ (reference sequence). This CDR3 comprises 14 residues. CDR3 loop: CASSSGRNTGELFF. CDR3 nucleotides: TGTGCCAGCAGCTCGGGACGGAACACCGGGGAGCTGTTTTTT.

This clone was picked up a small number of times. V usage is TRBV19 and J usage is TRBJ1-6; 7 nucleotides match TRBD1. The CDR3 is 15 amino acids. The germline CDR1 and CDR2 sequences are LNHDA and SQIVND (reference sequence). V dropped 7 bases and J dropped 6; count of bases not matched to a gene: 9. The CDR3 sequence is CASTLGQDRNSPLHF. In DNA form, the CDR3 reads TGTGCCAGTACCCTTGGACAGGATCGTAATTCACCCCTCCACTTT.

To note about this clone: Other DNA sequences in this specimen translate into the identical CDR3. This chain's CDR3 is CASSVLSGRAEDTQYF. The CDR3 DNA follows: TGTGCCAGCAGCGTACTTAGCGGGAGGGCCGAAGATACGCAGTATTTT. The rearrangement uses TRBV9 and TRBJ2-3; 11 nucleotides line up with TRBD2. The CDR3 spans 16 residues. V gave up 1 base and J gave up 5 bases; unmatched junction bases: 6. CDR1 is SGDLS, CDR2 YYNGEE, per germline. Full variable domain (outside the CDR3, taken from reference TRBV9 and TRBJ2-3): DSGVTQTPKHLITATGQRVTLRCSPRSGDLSVYWYQQSLDQGLQFLIQYYNGEERAKGNILERFSAQQFPDLHSELNLSSLELGDSALYFCASSVLSGRAEDTQYFGPGTRLTVL.

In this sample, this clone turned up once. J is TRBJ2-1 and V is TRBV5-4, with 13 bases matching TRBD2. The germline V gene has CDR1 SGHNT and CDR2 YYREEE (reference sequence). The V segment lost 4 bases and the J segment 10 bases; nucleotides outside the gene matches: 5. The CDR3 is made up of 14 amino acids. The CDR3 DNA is TGTGCCAGCAGCCCGACTAGCGGGGGGAACGAGCAGTTCTTC. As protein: CASSPTSGGNEQFF.

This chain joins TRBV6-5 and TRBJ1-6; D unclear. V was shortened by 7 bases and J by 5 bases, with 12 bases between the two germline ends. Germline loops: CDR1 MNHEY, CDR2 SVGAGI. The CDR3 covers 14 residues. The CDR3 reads CASTRTENNSPLHF. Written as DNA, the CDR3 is TGTGCCAGCACCCGGACCGAAAATAATTCACCCCTCCACTTT.

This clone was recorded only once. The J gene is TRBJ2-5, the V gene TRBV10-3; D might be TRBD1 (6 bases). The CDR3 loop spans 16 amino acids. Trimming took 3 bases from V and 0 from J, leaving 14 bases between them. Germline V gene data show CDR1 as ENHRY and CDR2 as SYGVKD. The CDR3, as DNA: TGTGCCATCAGTGATTTTAGGGGGACGTACCAAGAGACCCAGTACTTC. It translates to CAISDFRGTYQETQYF.

The CDR3 nucleotides are TGTGCCACCAGCAATATCTGGGGGGACAAGGCTTTCTTT. This gives the protein CATSNIWGDKAFF. V and J are TRBV15 and TRBJ1-1; perhaps TRBD1 as D (6 bases). The CDR3 consists of 13 residues. CDR1 and CDR2 from the germline V gene are LNHNV and YYDKDF (reference sequence). The V end lost 4 bases, the J end lost 11 bases, and 17 bases lay between the germline ends.

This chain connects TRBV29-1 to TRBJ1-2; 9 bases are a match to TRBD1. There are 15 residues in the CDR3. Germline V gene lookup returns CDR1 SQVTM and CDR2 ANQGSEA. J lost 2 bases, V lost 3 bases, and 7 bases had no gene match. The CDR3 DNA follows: TGCAGCGTTGACTGGACAGGGGTGACGAACTATGGCTACACCTTC. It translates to CSVDWTGVTNYGYTF.

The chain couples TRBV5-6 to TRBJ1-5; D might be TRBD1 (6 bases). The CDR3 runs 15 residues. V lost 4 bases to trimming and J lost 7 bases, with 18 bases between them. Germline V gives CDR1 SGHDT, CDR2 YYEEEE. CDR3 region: CASSLGLRRGQPQHF. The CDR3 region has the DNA TGTGCCAGCAGCCTCGGACTAAGGAGGGGGCAGCCCCAGCATTTT.

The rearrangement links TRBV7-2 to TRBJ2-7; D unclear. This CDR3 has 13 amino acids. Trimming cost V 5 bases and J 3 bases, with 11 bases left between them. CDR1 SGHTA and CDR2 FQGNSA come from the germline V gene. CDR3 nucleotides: TGTGCCAGCAGCAAGACGACAAACTACGAGCAGTACTTC. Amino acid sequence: CASSKTTNYEQYF.

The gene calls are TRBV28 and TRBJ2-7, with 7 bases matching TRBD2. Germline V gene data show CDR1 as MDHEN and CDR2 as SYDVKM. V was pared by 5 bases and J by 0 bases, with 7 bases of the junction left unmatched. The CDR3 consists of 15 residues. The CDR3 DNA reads TGTGCCAGCAGTCTCCGGGAGGTCAGCTCCTACGAGCAGTACTTC. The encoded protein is CASSLREVSSYEQYF.

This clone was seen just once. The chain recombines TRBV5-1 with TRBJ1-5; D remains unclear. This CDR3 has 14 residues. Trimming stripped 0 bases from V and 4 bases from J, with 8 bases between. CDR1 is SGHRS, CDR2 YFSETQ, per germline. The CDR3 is CASSLGLGNQPQHF. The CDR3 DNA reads TGCGCCAGCAGCTTGGGCTTAGGGAATCAGCCCCAGCATTTT.

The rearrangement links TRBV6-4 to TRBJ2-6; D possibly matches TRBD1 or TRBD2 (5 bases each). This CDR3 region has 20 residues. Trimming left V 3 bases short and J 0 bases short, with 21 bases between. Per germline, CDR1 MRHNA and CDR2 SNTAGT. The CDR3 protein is CASSEGPLAGGYSGANVLTF. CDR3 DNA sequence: TGTGCCAGCAGTGAGGGGCCCCTTGCCGGCGGGTACTCTGGGGCCAACGTCCTGACTTTC.

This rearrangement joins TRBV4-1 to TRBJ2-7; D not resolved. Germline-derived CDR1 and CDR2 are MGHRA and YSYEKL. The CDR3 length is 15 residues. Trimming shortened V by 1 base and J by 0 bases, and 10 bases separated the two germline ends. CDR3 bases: TGCGCCAGCAGCCAAGTTGACGTGGACTCCTACGAGCAGTACTTC. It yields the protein CASSQVDVDSYEQYF.

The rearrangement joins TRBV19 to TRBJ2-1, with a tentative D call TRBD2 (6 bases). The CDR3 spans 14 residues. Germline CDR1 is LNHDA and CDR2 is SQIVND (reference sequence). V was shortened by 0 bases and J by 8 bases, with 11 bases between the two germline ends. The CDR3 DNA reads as TGTGCCAGTAGTATAGATGGAGGGCCGTATGAGCAGTTCTTC. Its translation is CASSIDGGPYEQFF.

CDR3 region: CASSLIRSTDTQYF. In DNA form, the CDR3 reads TGTGCCAGCAGTTTAATCAGAAGCACAGATACGCAGTATTTT. The gene calls are TRBV27 and TRBJ2-3; D is unresolved. This CDR3 is built from 14 residues. V was trimmed by 2 bases and J by 0 bases, leaving 6 bases between them. The germline V gene encodes CDR1 MNHEY and CDR2 SMNVEV (reference sequence).

The CDR3 loop reads CAISGGGQGATEAFF. In DNA form, the CDR3 reads TGTGCCATCAGTGGCGGTGGACAGGGGGCCACTGAAGCTTTCTTT. This chain joins TRBV10-3 and TRBJ1-1; 11 bases line up with TRBD1. The germline V gene has CDR1 ENHRY and CDR2 SYGVKD. The CDR3 spans 15 residues. V dropped 4 bases and J dropped 4; count of bases not matched to a gene: 5.

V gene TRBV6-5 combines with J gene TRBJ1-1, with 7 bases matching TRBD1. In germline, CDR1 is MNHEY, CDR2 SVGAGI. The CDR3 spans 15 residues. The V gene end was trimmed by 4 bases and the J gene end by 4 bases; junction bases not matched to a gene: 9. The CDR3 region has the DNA TGTGCCAGCAGTTTCCGTCAGGGGGTCGGCACTGAAGCTTTCTTT. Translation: CASSFRQGVGTEAFF.

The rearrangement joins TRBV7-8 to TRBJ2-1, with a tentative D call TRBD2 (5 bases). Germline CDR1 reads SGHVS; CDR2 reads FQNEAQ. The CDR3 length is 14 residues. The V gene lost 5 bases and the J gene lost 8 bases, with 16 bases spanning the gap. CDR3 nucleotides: TGTGCCAGCAGCCCCACCTTGGGAGACCATGAGCAGTTCTTC. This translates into CASSPTLGDHEQFF.

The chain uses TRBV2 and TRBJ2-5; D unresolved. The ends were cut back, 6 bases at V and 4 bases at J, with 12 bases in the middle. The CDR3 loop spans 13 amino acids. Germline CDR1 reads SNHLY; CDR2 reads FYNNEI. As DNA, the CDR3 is TGTGCCAGCAGAGAACAAGGTCGAGAGACCCAGTACTTC. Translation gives CASREQGRETQYF.

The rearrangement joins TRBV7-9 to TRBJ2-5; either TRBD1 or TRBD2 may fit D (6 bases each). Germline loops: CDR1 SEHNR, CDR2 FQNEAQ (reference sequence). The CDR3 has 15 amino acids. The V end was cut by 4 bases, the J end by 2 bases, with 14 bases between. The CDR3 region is CASSSRGGGQETQYF. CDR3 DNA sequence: TGTGCCAGCAGCTCCAGGGGTGGGGGGCAAGAGACCCAGTACTTC.

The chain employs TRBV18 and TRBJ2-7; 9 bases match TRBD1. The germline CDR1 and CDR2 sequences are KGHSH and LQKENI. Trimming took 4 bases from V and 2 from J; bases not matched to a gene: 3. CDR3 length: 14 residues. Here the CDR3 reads CASSLQGAPYEQYF. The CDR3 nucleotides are TGTGCCAGCTCACTACAGGGGGCCCCCTACGAGCAGTACTTC.

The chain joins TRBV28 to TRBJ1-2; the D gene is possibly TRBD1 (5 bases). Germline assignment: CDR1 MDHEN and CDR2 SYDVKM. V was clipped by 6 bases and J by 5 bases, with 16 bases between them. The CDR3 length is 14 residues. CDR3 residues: CASSSNTGVYGYTF. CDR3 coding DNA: TGTGCCAGCAGCTCCAACACAGGTGTTTATGGCTACACCTTC.